This T cell receptor beta chain comes out of a study of human versus mouse CDR3 diversity and MHC coevolution. Points from the study as a whole: Human CDR3s averaged more deletions and insertions than mouse CDR3s. iCHAO1 estimated the human TCR beta repertoire at 1.5 million to 2 million clonotypes. The lowest clonal inequality scores came from most of the three human donors.

The table came from immunoSEQ multiplex PCR; TCRdb's copy has only in-frame clones and leaves some out. The sample has 60,000 or so clones; about 93% are singletons. To note about this clone: Its antigen is unknown.

Cells were CD45RO-negative CD62L-positive naive CD4 T cells sorted from PBMCs. CDR1 is SNHLY and CDR2 is FYNNEI in the germline V gene. V gave up 4 bases and J gave up 2 bases, with 16 bases separating them. The CDR3 loop spans 16 amino acids. The chain uses TRBV2 and TRBJ2-3, with D perhaps TRBD1 (6 bases). Sequenced: naive CD4+ T cells from blood. Subset described: CD45RO-negative CD62L-positive naive CD4 T cells. This clonotype was sampled from a person between 60 and 70 years old in good health. The CDR3 here is CASSAQTGPPTDTQYF. The CDR3 nucleotides read TGTGCCAGCAGTGCACAGACAGGTCCCCCCACAGATACGCAGTATTTT.